Detailed here is one TCR beta chain. Its antigen is undetermined. V shed 0 bases, J shed 5 bases, and the junction held 0 bases outside the gene matches. CDR1 and CDR2 from the germline V gene are SGHNT and YYREEE (reference sequence). The CDR3 consists of 16 residues. Genomic DNA was employed as the template in profiling TCR beta VDJ and CDR3. One entry per CDR3 protein, called by TCRdb with MiXCR from the reads. Of 150,000 to 200,000 distinct CDR3 sequences in the sample, about 47% were seen once. These data come from a study of CD8+CD57+ T cells in acquired aplastic anemia. Study background: DNA recovered from sorted CD4+ and CD8+ cells had a mean of around 3.3 ug. Healthy CD8+ samples averaged around 12 million reads.

Study results and caveats: Patients and controls turned out to have twenty-nine CD8+ CDR3 sequences in common. For CD8+ Simpson's diversity, patients and controls showed no significant difference.

Sequencing used sorted CD4+, CD8+, or CD8+CD57+ T cells (not recorded which) from PBMCs. The rearrangement links TRBV5-4 to TRBJ2-2; TRBD2 aligns across 14 bases. The receptor's source is a human donor in good health. The CDR3 reads CASSLGLAGGTGELFF. The CDR3 DNA follows: TGTGCCAGCAGCTTGGGACTAGCGGGAGGGACCGGGGAGCTGTTTTTT.